This record looks at one TCR beta chain sequence and its context. Recipients received nonmyeloablative bone marrow transplants from related graft donors, with transient mixed chimerism. The germline gives CDR1 SGHDN, CDR2 FVKESK. The CDR3 has 15 amino acids. The V gene end was trimmed by 1 base and the J gene end by 3 bases; junction bases not matched to a gene: 1. The sample belongs to a study of Tregs in tolerant kidney transplant recipients. The assay was immunoSEQ multiplex PCR, and TCRdb's table has in-frame clones only and misses some. The sample contains about 52,000 clones, about 90% of which appear only once.

V gene TRBV14 combines with J gene TRBJ2-1; 9 bases line up with TRBD2. This TCR derives from a human patient who received a combined kidney and bone marrow transplant. A share of the T cells may be of graft donor origin. Sample: CD8+ T cells from blood (PBMCs), taken 24 months after the transplant. CDR3 region: CASSQASGIYNEQFF. The CDR3 DNA is TGTGCCAGCAGCCAAGCTAGCGGGATCTACAATGAGCAGTTCTTC.